The T cell receptor (beta chain) under discussion was sequenced for a study of CD8+ T cells in alopecia areata. For the study at large: Each of the treated patients was given oral tofacitinib, 5 to 10 mg twice daily, for moderate-to-severe alopecia areata. Study-level results: Especially in alopecia totalis/universalis, lesional scalp showed greater clonality than normal scalp did. Against the mouse data, patients shared TCRs less clearly, possibly for HLA reasons.

Extraction of RNA preceded its reverse transcription into cDNA, which served as the sequencing template. Sequenced by immunoSEQ multiplex PCR; TCRdb stores in-frame clones only, minus some. The sample has some 170,000 clones, 67% seen once. About this clone: Antigen unknown. A junction boundary mismatches the germline segment, possibly from a read error.

The CDR3 length is 9 residues. CDR1 is SNHLY, CDR2 FYNNEI, per germline. The sample here was CD8+ T cells sorted from blood, taken at week 0. This chain connects TRBV2 to TRBJ2-1; 9 bases map to TRBD1. This sequence originates from a human donor with alopecia areata. The CDR3 reads CASNRGPVF. CDR3 coding DNA: TGTGCCAGCAACAGGGGGCCGGTCTTC.